One and the same sample provided the 5 T cell receptor beta chains below, sequenced in a study of blood T cell repertoires in COVID-19. Data came from immunoSEQ multiplex PCR; TCRdb stores just in-frame clones and leaves some out. The sample records 250,000 or so clones, 80% to 90% being singletons. Sample: peripheral blood. The receptors come from a man in his sixties with acute or convalescent COVID-19.

The V gene is TRBV29-1, the J gene TRBJ2-7; TRBD2 is a possible D gene (7 bases). The CDR3 spans 15 residues. The V gene's germline CDR1 is SQVTM and CDR2 ANQGSEA. Trimming shortened V by 6 bases and J by 2 bases, and 20 bases separated the two germline ends. This CDR3 is CSVKKGGRATYEQYF. The CDR3 DNA sequence: TGCAGCGTCAAAAAGGGGGGGCGGGCTACCTACGAGCAGTACTTC.

This sequence joins TRBV12-5 and TRBJ1-5; 8 bases fit TRBD1. Trimming cost V 4 bases and J 3 bases; bases outside gene matches: 8. The CDR3 consists of 16 residues. Germline loops: CDR1 LGHNT, CDR2 FRNRAP. The CDR3 nucleotides read TGTGCTAGTGGTTCACATAACAGGGGGGACAATCAGCCCCAGCATTTT. The encoded protein is CASGSHNRGDNQPQHF. The full variable domain, with the rest looked up from reference TRBV12-5 and TRBJ1-5, is DARVTQTPRHKVTEMGQEVTMRCQPILGHNTVFWYRQTMMQGLELLAYFRNRAPLDDSGMPKDRFSAEMPDATLATLKIQPSEPRDSAVYFCASGSHNRGDNQPQHFGDGTRLSIL.

The J gene is TRBJ2-5, the V gene TRBV24-1; 7 bases match TRBD1. CDR1 is KGHDR and CDR2 is SFDVKD in the germline V gene. There are 15 residues in the CDR3. The V segment lost 3 bases and the J segment 2 bases; nucleotides outside the gene matches: 5. The CDR3 region has the DNA TGTGCCACCAGTGATCCAACGGGACAGCAAGAGACCCAGTACTTC. It is translated as CATSDPTGQQETQYF.

V gene TRBV27 combines with J gene TRBJ2-7; D not resolved. From germline, CDR1 is MNHEY and CDR2 SMNVEV (reference sequence). The CDR3 length is 16 residues. V shed 0 bases and J shed 0 bases, with 12 bases lying between them. The CDR3 DNA follows: TGTGCCAGCAGTTTATCCCCCAGCTGGAGCTCCTACGAGCAGTACTTC. Translation gives CASSLSPSWSSYEQYF.

This clone was counted once. This chain links TRBV28 with TRBJ1-2; D not certain. Germline CDR1 reads MDHEN; CDR2 reads SYDVKM. V dropped 11 bases and J dropped 4 bases, with 14 bases sitting between them. This CDR3 region has 12 residues. The CDR3 is CAAQSVSYGYTF. DNA for the CDR3: TGTGCCGCCCAATCGGTGAGCTATGGCTACACCTTC.